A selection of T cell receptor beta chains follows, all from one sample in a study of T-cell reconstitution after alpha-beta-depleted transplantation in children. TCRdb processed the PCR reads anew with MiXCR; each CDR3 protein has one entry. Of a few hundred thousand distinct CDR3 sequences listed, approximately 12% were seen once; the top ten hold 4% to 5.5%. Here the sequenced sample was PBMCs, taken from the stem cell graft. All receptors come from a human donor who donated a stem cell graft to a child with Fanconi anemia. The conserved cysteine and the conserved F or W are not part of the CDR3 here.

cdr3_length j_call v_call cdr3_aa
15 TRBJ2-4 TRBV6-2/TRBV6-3 ASGTQESPGAKNIQY
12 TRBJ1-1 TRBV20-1 SARVGGPNTEAF
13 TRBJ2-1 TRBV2 ASSEAGGGFNEQF
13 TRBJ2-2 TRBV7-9 ASSKTSGGTGELF
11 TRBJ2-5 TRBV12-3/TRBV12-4 ASSLGSQETQY
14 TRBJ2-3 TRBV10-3 ASSGTSDPSTDTQY
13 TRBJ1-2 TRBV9 ASSARAQGDYGYT
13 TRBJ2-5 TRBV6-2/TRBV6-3 ASSPRGGRGETQY
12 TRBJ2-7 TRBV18 ASSRPMGSSEQY
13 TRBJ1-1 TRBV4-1 ASSLFSQENTEAF
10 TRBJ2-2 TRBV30 AWGLTTGELF
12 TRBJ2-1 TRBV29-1 SVVRSGYFDEQF
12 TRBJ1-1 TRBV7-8 ASSLRGWDTEAF
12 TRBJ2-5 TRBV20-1 SARDAGTEETQY
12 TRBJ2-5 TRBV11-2 ASSDPRTGETQY
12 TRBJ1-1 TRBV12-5 ASGLVSAGVGAF
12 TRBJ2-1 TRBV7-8 ASSSEGSYNEQF
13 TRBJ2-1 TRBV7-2 ASSLRAGGLDEQF
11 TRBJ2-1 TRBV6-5 ASRPSRNNEQF
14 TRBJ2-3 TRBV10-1 ASSESVAGGVDTQY
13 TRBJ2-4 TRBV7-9 ASSRDRMAKNIQY
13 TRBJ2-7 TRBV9 ASSVAGGAMGEQY
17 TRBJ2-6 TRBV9 ASSVEIQALGTGANVLT
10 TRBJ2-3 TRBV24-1 ATSDPGDTQY
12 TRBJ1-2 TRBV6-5 ASSYSSGFEGYT
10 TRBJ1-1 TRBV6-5 ASRNEGTEAF
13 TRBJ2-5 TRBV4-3 ASSRGTAEVETQY
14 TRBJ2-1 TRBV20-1 CFRGSGGSSYNEQF
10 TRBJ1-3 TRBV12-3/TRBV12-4 ASSFPGNTIY
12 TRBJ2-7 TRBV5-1 ASSPAPNDYEQY
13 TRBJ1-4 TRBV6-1 ASSPYRSTNEKLF
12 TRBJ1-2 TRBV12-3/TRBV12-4 ASSPSRKNYGYT
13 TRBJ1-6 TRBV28 ASSRVQGSNSPLH
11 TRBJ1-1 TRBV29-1 SVELIQDTEAF
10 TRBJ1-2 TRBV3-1 ASSLLSEGYT
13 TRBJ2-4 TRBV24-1 ATSDPGRGENIQY
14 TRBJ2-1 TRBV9 ASSVSGTPTYNEQF
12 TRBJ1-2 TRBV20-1 SAITDLAVYGYT
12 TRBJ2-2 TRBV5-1 ASSRNGNTGELF
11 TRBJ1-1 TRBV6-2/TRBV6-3 ASTAQGFTEAF
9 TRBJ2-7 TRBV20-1 SAHQGGGQY
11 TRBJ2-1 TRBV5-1 ASSRNGDNEQF
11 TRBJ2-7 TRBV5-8 ASSPGTACEQY
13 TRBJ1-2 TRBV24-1 ATSDPGQGVYGYT
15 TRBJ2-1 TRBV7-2 ASSLPEGGVSYNEQF
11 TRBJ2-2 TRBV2 ASSAQGTGELF
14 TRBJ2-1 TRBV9 ASSVTPGLLNNEQF
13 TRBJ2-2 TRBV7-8 ASSLARSNTGELF
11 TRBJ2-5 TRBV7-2 ASSLALQETQY
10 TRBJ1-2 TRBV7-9 ASSPEAGGYT
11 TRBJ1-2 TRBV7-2 ASSDGAGGGYT
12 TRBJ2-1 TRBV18 ASSSGGSNLEQF
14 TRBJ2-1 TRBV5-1 ASSLTSSGLYNEQF
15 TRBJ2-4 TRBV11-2 ASSINIDSGAKNIQY
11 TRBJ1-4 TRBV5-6 ASSFKGNEKLF